This TCR beta chain derives from a study of cytomegalovirus exposure and HLA in healthy donors. Study results and caveats: Later genetic work tied a missense DCLRE1C variant to beta-chain V and J trimming.

60 Vbeta and 13 Jbeta primers were used in PCR. TCRdb keeps only in-frame clones here, not all; method: immunoSEQ multiplex PCR. The table records roughly 200,000 clones, approximately 79% of them present only once. Germline V lookup: CDR1 SSHAT, CDR2 FNYEAQ (reference sequence). The CDR3 contains 15 residues. As for this clone: No antigen is known for it. Relative to the germline gene, one junction end is altered; a read error may explain this.

Sequenced material: PBMCs. The chain uses TRBV7-7 and TRBJ2-1; 11 nucleotides align to TRBD2. The TCR sequence derives from a woman aged 35 to 49 in good health and CMV-seronegative. This chain's CDR3 is CASSSTSGVVNEQFF. The CDR3 DNA reads TGTGCTAGCAGCTCGACTAGCGGGGTGGTCAATGAGCAGTTCTTC.